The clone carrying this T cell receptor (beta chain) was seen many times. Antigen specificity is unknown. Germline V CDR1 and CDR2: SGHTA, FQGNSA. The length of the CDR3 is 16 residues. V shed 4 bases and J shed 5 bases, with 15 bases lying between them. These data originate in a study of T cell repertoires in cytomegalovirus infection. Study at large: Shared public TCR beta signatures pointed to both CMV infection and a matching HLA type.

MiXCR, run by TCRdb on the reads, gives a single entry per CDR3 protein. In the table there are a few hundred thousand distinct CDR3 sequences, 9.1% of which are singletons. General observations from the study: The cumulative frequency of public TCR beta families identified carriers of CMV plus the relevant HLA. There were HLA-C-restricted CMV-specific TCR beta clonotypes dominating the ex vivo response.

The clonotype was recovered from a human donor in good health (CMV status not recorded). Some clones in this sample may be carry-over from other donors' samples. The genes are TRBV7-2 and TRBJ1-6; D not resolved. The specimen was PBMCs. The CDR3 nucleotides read TGTGCCAGCAGCTCGGACCCCCGCAGGAATAATTCACCCCTCCACTTT. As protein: CASSSDPRRNNSPLHF. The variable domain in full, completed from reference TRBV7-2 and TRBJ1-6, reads GAGVSQSPSNKVTEKGKDVELRCDPISGHTALYWYRQSLGQGLEFLIYFQGNSAPDKSGLPSDRFSAERTGGSVSTLTIQRTQQEDSAVYLCASSSDPRRNNSPLHFGNGTRLTVT.